This T cell receptor (beta chain) came from a study of T cell repertoires in cytomegalovirus infection. In TCRdb, the reads were re-called with MiXCR into one record per CDR3 protein. This table has roughly 570,000 distinct CDR3 sequences, around two fifths appearing once. About this clonotype: Its antigen is unknown.

This CDR3 has 12 amino acids. CDR1 and CDR2 from the germline V gene are SNHLY and FYNNEI. V was shortened by 2 bases and J by 8 bases, with 9 bases between the two germline ends. The chain couples TRBV2 to TRBJ1-2; unclear D gene. The material sequenced was cultured PBMCs, taken from culture after CMV antigen stimulation. The sequence derives from a human donor in good health (CMV status not recorded). Some clones in this sample may be carry-over from other donors' samples. CDR3 sequence reads: CASSEPGVGYTF. The CDR3 DNA reads as TGTGCCAGCAGTGAACCTGGGGTCGGCTACACCTTC.